This TCR beta chain originates from a study of T-cell reconstitution after alpha-beta-depleted transplantation in children (dated by TCRdb to about 2016). A note on the overall study: Using TCR repertoire profiling, the study followed T-cell immune reconstitution in a quantitative way in children after TCRalphabeta/CD19-depleted allogeneic hematopoietic cell transplantation.

The library relied on PCR. Sequencing was carried out with an Illumina HiSeq 2500. TCR library preparation used molecular barcoding, with unique molecular identifiers applied to normalize quantification of the TCRbeta repertoire. TCRdb ran its own pipeline on the public reads, namely fastp trimming at Q25 and MiXCR clone calling, and kept in-frame beta chains. Entries that share a CDR3 protein sequence are merged under the most common genes and DNA. The sample contains 500,000 or so distinct CDR3 sequences, over 25% of them found a single time. The top ten clonotypes cover 2% to 3% of the sample. Concerning this clonotype: Its antigen is currently not known. No per-base quality is available; no much larger clone lies one base away.

There are 18 amino acids in the CDR3, from cysteine to phenylalanine inclusive. Of all the DNA, just the CDR3 is kept, 54 bases in frame from base 1. CDR1 and CDR2, looked up from the germline V gene (reference sequence), are LGHDT and YNNKEL. V lost 8 bases and J lost 0 bases, and the count of bases not matched to a germline gene is 15. This receptor was obtained from a human donor who donated a stem cell graft to a child with aplastic anemia. The starting material was PBMCs from the stem cell graft donor, obtained from the stem cell graft. The sequence joins TRBV3-1 to TRBJ1-5; 8 junctional bases match TRBD1. CDR3 protein: CASCFGAGQGGSNQPQHF. The nucleotide sequence is given as TGTGCCAGCTGTTTCGGAGCCGGACAGGGTGGTAGCAATCAGCCCCAGCATTTT.